This TCR beta chain was captured by sequencing in a study of OX40 agonist ivuxolimab in advanced cancers. About the research overall: The dose-escalation group included hepatocellular carcinoma, melanoma, renal cell carcinoma and head and neck cancer. Checkpoint inhibitors had been given previously to 35% to 50% of patients. Notes on the study in general: Expanded peripheral T cells had an undetermined antigen specificity. Certain nonresponding patients likewise had low normalized T-cell clonal expansion.

Trimming removed 5 bases at V and 7 bases at J, with 21 bases between. There are 15 residues in the CDR3. Per germline, CDR1 SGHAT and CDR2 FQNNGV. Assay used: immunoSEQ multiplex PCR; TCRdb lists only in-frame clones, some missing. The sample includes about 80,000 clones, more than 85% of them seen just once. To note about this clone: Antigen unknown.

The source of this sequence is an adult with an advanced solid tumor such as melanoma, head and neck, liver or kidney cancer. The specimen comprised CD4+ or CD8+ T cells sorted from blood, sampled in a trial of the OX40 agonist ivuxolimab. V usage is TRBV11-2 and J usage is TRBJ2-7; D possibly uses TRBD1 or TRBD2 (5 bases each). CDR3 sequence (DNA): TGTGCCAGCAGCGTAAGCACCGGGACCCCTTTTGAGCAGTACTTC. Residues: CASSVSTGTPFEQYF.